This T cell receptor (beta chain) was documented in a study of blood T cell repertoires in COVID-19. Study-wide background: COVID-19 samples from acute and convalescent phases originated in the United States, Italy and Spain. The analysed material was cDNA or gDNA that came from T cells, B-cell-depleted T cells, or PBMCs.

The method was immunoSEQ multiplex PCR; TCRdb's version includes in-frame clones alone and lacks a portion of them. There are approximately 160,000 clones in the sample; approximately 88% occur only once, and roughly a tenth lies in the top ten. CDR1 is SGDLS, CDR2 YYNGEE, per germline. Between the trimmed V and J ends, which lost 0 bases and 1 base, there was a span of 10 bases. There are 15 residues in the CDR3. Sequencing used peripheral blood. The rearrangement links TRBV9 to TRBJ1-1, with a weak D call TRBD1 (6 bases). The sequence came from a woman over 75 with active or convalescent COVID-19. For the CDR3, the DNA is TGTGCCAGCAGCGTAGGACAGGTTCCGAACACTGAAGCTTTCTTT. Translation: CASSVGQVPNTEAFF.